One and the same sample provided the 11 T cell receptor beta chains below, sequenced in a study. Each CDR3 protein is one row after TCRdb ran MiXCR on the 5' RACE reads. The sample has about 57,000 distinct CDR3 sequences, more than 25% seen once. The sorted Tregs were CD4+CD25+CD127-/low cells. Sequenced: tumor-infiltrating Tregs sorted from the breast tumor. The receptors derive from a female donor with breast cancer.

This clonotype was seen a few times. V is TRBV4-2 and J is TRBJ2-5; D call uncertain. Deletions cut 0 bases from V and 0 bases from J, with 8 bases between. The CDR3 runs to 15 residues. Looked up from germline, CDR1 is LGHNA and CDR2 is YNFKEQ. CDR3 DNA sequence: TGTGCCAGCAGCCAAGAAAGACGGAACCAAGAGACCCAGTACTTC. Translating gives CASSQERRNQETQYF.

This clonotype was seen at least ten times. This rearrangement joins TRBV5-1 to TRBJ1-2; 11 bases match TRBD1. J gave up 8 bases and V 4 bases, and 4 bases lay outside the gene matches. From germline, CDR1 is SGHRS and CDR2 YFSETQ. The CDR3 has 13 residues. The CDR3 DNA sequence: TGCGCCAGCAGCCCGGGACAGGGGGAAGGCTACACCTTC. Translation: CASSPGQGEGYTF.

Regarding this clonotype: The junction and the germline gene differ at one end; a read error may be behind it. Here the CDR3 DNA reads TGCGCCAGCAGCCAAGAGCCGGGCCTCAATGAGCGGTTCTTC. Amino acids: CASSQEPGLNERFF. The chain uses TRBV4-1 and TRBJ2-1; the D is unclear. CDR3 size: 14 residues. Germline V gives CDR1 MGHRA, CDR2 YSYEKL.

This clonotype was recorded at least ten times. V and J are TRBV5-1 and TRBJ1-2; D is possibly TRBD1 (5 bases). Between the trimmed V and J ends, which lost 6 bases and 3 bases, there was a span of 24 bases. Germline CDR1 reads SGHRS; CDR2 reads YFSETQ. This CDR3 has 17 residues. In nucleotides, the CDR3 is TGCGCCAGCAAAGTTGGTCAGGGTGTATTTAAGGACTATGGCTACACCTTC. This sequence encodes CASKVGQGVFKDYGYTF.

In its sample, this clonotype was seen once. V is TRBV12-3 or TRBV12-4 and J is TRBJ1-2; D is perhaps TRBD1 (5 bases). Trimming stripped 9 bases from V and 6 bases from J, with 14 bases between. The CDR3 consists of 12 residues. DNA for the CDR3: TGTGCCAGGACCGGCAGGGAACATGGCTACACCTTC. Residues: CARTGREHGYTF.

Comment on this clonotype: A read error may explain this, as a much larger clone is one base away. The chain carries TRBV24-1 and TRBJ1-2; TRBD1 is a possible D gene (6 bases). The CDR3 consists of 14 residues. Looked up from germline, CDR1 is KGHDR and CDR2 is SFDVKD. In DNA, the CDR3 is TGTACCACCAGTGACGTTTGGCGGACAGATGGCTACACCTTC. As protein: CTTSDVWRTDGYTF.

The sample holds many counts of this clonotype. The CDR3 reads CASSESGLNTEAFF. The DNA of the CDR3 is TGTGCCAGCAGTGAATCAGGGTTGAACACTGAAGCTTTCTTT. The chain combines TRBV6-4 with TRBJ1-1, with D tentatively TRBD1 (5 bases). The CDR3 length is 14 residues. Germline-derived CDR1 and CDR2 are MRHNA and SNTAGT. With 3 bases removed from V and 0 bases from J, the gap between germline ends came to 8 bases.

The chain couples TRBV7-8 to TRBJ1-4; TRBD1 matches at 8 bases. The CDR3 is made up of 15 amino acids. The germline V gene encodes CDR1 SGHVS and CDR2 FQNEAQ. The V segment lost 4 bases and the J segment 5 bases; nucleotides outside the gene matches: 6. CDR3 residues: CASSSHRTGNEKLFF. CDR3 DNA: TGTGCCAGCAGCTCACACAGGACAGGGAATGAAAAACTGTTTTTT.

CDR3 sequence reads: CASSYLDRSREQYF. DNA of the CDR3: TGTGCCAGCAGTTACCTGGACAGGTCTCGGGAGCAGTACTTC. V and J are TRBV28 and TRBJ2-7; 7 positions match TRBD1. The V segment lost 4 bases and the J segment 7 bases; nucleotides outside the gene matches: 10. This CDR3 contains 14 residues. Germline assignment: CDR1 MDHEN and CDR2 SYDVKM.

This rearrangement joins TRBV20-1 to TRBJ1-5; D gene uncertain. The CDR3 has 13 residues. CDR1 DFQATT and CDR2 SNEGSKA come from the germline V gene (reference sequence). Deletions cut 5 bases from V and 9 bases from J, with 17 bases between. CDR3 sequence reads: CSARDEATGPQHF. In DNA, the CDR3 is TGCAGTGCTCGCGACGAGGCAACTGGGCCCCAGCATTTT.

The chain uses TRBV4-1 and TRBJ1-6; 8 bases line up with TRBD1. Trimming cost V 0 bases and J 8 bases; bases outside gene matches: 3. CDR1 and CDR2 from the germline V gene are MGHRA and YSYEKL. This CDR3 is 15 amino acids long. CDR3 sequence reads: CASSQDRDRYSPLHF. The CDR3, as DNA: TGCGCCAGCAGCCAAGATAGGGACAGGTATTCACCCCTCCACTTT.